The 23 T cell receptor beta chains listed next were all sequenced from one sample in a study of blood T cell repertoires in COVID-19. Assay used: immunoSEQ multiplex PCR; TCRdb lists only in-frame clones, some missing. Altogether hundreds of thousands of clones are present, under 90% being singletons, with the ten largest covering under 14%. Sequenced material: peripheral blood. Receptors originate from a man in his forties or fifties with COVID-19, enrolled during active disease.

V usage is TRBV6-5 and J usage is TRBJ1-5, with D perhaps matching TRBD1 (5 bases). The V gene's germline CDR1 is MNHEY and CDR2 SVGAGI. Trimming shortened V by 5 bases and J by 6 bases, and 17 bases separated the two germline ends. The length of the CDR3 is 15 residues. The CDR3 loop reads CASSLLGGASQPQHF. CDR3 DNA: TGTGCCAGCAGTCTTTTGGGGGGTGCGTCTCAGCCCCAGCATTTT.

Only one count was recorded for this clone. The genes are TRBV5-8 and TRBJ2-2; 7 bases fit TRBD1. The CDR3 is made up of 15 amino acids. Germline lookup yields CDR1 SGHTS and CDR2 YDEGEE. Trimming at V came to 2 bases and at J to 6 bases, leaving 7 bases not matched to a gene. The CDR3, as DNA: TGTGCCAGCAGCTTCCTGACAGGGAGCGCCGGGGAGCTGTTTTTT. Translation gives CASSFLTGSAGELFF.

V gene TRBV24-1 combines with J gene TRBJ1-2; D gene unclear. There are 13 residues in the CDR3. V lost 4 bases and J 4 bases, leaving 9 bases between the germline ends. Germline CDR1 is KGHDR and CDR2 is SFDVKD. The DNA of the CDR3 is TGTGCCACCAGTGACCAGGCGTTCTATGGCTACACCTTC. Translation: CATSDQAFYGYTF.

CDR3 bases: TGTGCCAGCAGTTTCAGTACAGATACGCAGTATTTT. This translates into CASSFSTDTQYF. V and J are TRBV6-2 or TRBV6-3 and TRBJ2-3; no reliable D call. The CDR3 totals 12 residues. V dropped 4 bases and J dropped 3 bases, with 5 bases sitting between them. Germline values: CDR1 MNHEY, CDR2 SVGEGT.

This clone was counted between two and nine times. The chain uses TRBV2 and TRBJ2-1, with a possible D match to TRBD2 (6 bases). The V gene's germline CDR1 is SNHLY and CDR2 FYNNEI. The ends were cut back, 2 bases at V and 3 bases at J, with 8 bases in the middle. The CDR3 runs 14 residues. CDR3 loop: CASSESSDYNEQFF. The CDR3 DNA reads TGTGCCAGCAGTGAATCTAGCGACTACAATGAGCAGTTCTTC. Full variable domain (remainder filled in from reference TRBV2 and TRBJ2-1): EPEVTQTPSHQVTQMGQEVILRCVPISNHLYFYWYRQILGQKVEFLVSFYNNEISEKSEIFDDQFSVERPDGSNFTLKIRSTKLEDSAMYFCASSESSDYNEQFFGPGTRLTVL.

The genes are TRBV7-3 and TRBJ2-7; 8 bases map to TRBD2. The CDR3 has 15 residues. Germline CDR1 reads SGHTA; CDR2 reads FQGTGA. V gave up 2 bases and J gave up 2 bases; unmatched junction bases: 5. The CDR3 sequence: CASSLRGGQAYEQYF. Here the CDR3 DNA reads TGTGCCAGCAGCTTACGGGGGGGACAAGCCTACGAGCAGTACTTC.

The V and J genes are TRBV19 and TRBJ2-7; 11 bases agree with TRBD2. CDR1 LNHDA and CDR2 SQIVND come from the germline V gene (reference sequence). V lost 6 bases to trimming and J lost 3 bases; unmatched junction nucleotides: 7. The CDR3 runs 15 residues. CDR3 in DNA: TGTGCCAGTAGCAACGGACTAGCGGGTTTCTACGAGCAGTACTTC. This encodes CASSNGLAGFYEQYF.

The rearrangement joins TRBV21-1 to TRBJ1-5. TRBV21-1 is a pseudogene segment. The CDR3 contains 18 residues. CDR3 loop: CASSEQVEGIRSNQPQHF. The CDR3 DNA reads TGTGCCAGCAGCGAACAAGTGGAGGGCATCCGTAGCAATCAGCCCCAGCATTTT.

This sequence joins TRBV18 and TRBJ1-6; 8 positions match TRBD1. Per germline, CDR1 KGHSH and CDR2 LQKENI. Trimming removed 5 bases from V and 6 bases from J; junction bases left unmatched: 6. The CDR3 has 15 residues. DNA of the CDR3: TGTGCCAGCTCATCCGGGACAGGCCTTAATTCACCCCTCCACTTT. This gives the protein CASSSGTGLNSPLHF. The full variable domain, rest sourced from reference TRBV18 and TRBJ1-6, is NAGVMQNPRHLVRRRGQEARLRCSPMKGHSHVYWYRQLPEEGLKFMVYLQKENIIDESGMPKERFSAEFPKEGPSILRIQQVVRGDSAAYFCASSSGTGLNSPLHFGNGTRLTVT.

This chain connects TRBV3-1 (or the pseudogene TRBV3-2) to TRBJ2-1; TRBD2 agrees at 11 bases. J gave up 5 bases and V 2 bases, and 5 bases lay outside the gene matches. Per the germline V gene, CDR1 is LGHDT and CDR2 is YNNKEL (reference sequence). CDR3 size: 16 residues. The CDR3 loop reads CASSQTGTSGNNEQFF. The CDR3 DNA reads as TGTGCCAGCAGCCAAACCGGGACTAGCGGAAACAATGAGCAGTTCTTC.

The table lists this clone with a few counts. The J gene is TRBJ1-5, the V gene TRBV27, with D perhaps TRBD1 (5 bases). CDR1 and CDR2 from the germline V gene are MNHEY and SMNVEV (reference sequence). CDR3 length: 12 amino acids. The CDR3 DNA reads TGTGCTCCCCGGGGGAGGTCGCAGCCCCAGCATTTT. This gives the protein CAPRGRSQPQHF.

CDR3 nucleotides: TGTGCCAGCAGCCAGGGGGCGCCGAACACCATATATTTT. Its protein product is CASSQGAPNTIYF. The rearrangement links TRBV12-3 or TRBV12-4 to TRBJ1-3; 8 bases map to TRBD1. This CDR3 has 13 amino acids. V gave up 6 bases and J gave up 7 bases; unmatched junction bases: 5.

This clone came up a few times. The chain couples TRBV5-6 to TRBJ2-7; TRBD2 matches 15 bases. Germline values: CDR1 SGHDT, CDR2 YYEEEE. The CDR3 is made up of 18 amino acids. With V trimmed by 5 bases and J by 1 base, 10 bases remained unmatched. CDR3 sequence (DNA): TGTGCCAGCAGTTTCCCGGGACTAGCGGGAGGTGGTTCCTACGAGCAGTACTTC. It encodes CASSFPGLAGGGSYEQYF. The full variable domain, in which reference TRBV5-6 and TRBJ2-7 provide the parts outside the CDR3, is DAGVTQSPTHLIKTRGQQVTLRCSPKSGHDTVSWYQQALGQGPQFIFQYYEEEERQRGNFPDRFSGHQFPNYSSELNVNALLLGDSALYLCASSFPGLAGGGSYEQYFGPGTRLTVT.

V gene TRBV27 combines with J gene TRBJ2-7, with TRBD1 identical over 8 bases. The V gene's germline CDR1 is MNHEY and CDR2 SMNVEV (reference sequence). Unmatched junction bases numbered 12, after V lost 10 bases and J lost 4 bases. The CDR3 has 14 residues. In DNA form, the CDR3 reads TGTGCCACCTCGCGCCAAGGACAGGGATACGAGCAGTACTTC. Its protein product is CATSRQGQGYEQYF.

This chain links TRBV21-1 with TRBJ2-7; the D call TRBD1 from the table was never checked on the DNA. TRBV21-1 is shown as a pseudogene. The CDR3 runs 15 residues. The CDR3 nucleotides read TGTGCCAGCAGGAACCGGGACAGGAGATCCTACGAGCAGTACTTC. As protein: CASRNRDRRSYEQYF.

CDR3 sequence: CASGTSGGSNEQFF. The CDR3 region has the DNA TGTGCCAGTGGGACTAGCGGTGGGAGCAATGAGCAGTTCTTC. The rearrangement uses TRBV19 and TRBJ2-1, with 11 bases lining up with TRBD2. Looked up from germline, CDR1 is LNHDA and CDR2 is SQIVND (reference sequence). V trimming: 8 bases; J trimming: 6 bases; junction bases outside the gene matches: 6. This CDR3 is built from 14 residues.

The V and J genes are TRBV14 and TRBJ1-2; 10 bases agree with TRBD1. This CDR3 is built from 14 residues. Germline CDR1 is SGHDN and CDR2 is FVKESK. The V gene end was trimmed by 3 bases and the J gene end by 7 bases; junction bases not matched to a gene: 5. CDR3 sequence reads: CASSQTGGVSGYTF. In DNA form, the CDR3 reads TGTGCCAGCAGCCAGACAGGGGGCGTCTCTGGCTACACCTTC. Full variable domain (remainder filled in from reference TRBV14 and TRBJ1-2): EAGVTQFPSHSVIEKGQTVTLRCDPISGHDNLYWYRRVMGKEIKFLLHFVKESKQDESGMPNNRFLAERTGGTYSTLKVQPAELEDSGVYFCASSQTGGVSGYTFGSGTRLTVV.

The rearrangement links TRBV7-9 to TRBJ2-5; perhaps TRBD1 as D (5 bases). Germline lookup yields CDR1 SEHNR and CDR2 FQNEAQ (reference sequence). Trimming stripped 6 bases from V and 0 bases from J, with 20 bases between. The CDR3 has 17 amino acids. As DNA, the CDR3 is TGTGCCAGCAGACCCCCCCACAGGTCTTCGTACCAAGAGACCCAGTACTTC. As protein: CASRPPHRSSYQETQYF.

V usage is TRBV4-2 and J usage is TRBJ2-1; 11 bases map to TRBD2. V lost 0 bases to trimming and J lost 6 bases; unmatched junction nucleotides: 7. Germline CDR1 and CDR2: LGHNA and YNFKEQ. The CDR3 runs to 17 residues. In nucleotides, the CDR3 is TGTGCCAGCAGCCAAGATCTACGTAGCGGGAGGGCCAATGAGCAGTTCTTC. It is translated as CASSQDLRSGRANEQFF.

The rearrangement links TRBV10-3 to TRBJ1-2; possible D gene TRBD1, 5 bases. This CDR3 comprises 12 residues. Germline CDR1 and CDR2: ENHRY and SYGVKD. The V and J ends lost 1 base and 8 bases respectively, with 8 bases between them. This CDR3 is CAISEFGAGYTF. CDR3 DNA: TGTGCCATCAGTGAGTTTGGGGCGGGCTACACCTTC.

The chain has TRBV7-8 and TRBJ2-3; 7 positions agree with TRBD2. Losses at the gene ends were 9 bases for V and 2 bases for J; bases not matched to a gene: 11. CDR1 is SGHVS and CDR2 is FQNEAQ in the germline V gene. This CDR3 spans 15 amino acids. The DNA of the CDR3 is TGTGCCAGTCTACCGGGACTACAATACACAGATACGCAGTATTTT. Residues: CASLPGLQYTDTQYF. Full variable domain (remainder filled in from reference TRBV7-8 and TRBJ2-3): GAGVSQSPRYKVAKRGQDVALRCDPISGHVSLFWYQQALGQGPEFLTYFQNEAQLDKSGLPSDRFFAERPEGSVSTLKIQRTQQEDSAVYLCASLPGLQYTDTQYFGPGTRLTVL.

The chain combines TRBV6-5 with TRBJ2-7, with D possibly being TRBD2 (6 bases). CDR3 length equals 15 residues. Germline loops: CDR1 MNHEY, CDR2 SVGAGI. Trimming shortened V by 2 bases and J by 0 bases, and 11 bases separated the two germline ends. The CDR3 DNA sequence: TGTGCCAGCAGTTACGTTCGGGGGAGCTCCTACGAGCAGTACTTC. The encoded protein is CASSYVRGSSYEQYF.

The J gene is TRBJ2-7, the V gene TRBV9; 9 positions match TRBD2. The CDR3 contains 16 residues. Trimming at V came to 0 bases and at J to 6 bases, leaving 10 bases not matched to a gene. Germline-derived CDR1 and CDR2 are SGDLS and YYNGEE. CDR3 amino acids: CASSVGLSGRRGEQYF. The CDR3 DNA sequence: TGTGCCAGCAGCGTAGGACTGAGCGGGAGGAGGGGCGAGCAGTACTTC.